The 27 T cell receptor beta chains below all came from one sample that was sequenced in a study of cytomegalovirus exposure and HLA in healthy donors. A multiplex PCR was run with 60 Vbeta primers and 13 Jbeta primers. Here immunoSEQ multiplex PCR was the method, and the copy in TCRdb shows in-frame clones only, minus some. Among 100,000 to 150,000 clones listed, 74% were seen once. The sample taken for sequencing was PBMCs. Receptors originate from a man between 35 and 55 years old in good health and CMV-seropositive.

CDR3 DNA sequence: TGTGCCAGTATGAGGACAGGGGGCAGCAGAGGTGAGCAGTTCTTC. Its protein product is CASMRTGGSRGEQFF. This chain joins TRBV19 and TRBJ2-1; 11 bases are shared with TRBD1. This CDR3 contains 15 residues. Germline loops: CDR1 LNHDA, CDR2 SQIVND (reference sequence). Germline trimming cut 7 bases from V and 9 bases from J; bases unmatched to any gene: 11.

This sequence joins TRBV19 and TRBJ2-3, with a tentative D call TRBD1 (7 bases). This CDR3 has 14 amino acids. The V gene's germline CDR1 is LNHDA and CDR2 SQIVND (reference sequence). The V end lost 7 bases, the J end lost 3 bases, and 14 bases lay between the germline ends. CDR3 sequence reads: CASTTTGTTDTQYF. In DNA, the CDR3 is TGTGCCAGTACGACGACAGGGACTACAGATACGCAGTATTTT.

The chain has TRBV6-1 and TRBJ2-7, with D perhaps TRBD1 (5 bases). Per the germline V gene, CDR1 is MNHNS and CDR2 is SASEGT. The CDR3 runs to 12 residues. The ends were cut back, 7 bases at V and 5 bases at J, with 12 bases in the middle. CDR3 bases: TGTGCCAGCAATACAGGTGCCCACGAGCAGTACTTC. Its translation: CASNTGAHEQYF.

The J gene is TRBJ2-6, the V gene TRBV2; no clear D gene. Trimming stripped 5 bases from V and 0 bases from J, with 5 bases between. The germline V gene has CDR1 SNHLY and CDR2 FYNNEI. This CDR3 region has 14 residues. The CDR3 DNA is TGTGCCAGCAGTCTAACCTCTGGGGCCAACGTCCTGACTTTC. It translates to CASSLTSGANVLTF.

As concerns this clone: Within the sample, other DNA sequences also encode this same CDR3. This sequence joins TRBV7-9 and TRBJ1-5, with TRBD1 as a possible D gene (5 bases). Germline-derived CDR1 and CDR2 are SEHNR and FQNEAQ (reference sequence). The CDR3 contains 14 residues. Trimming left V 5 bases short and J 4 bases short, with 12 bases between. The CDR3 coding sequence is TGTGCCAGCAGCCCCCGGGGGGGAAATCAGCCCCAGCATTTT. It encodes CASSPRGGNQPQHF.

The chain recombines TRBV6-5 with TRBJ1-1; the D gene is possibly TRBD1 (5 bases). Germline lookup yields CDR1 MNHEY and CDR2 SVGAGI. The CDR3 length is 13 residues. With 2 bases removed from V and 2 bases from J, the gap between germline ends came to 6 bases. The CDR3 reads CASSYGTNTEAFF. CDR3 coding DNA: TGTGCCAGCAGTTACGGGACTAACACTGAAGCTTTCTTT.

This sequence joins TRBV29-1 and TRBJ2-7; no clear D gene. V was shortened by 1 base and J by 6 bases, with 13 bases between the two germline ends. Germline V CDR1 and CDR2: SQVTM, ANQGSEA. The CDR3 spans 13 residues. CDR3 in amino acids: CSVEVLGLGEQYF. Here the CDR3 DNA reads TGCAGCGTTGAAGTCCTGGGCCTTGGCGAGCAGTACTTC.

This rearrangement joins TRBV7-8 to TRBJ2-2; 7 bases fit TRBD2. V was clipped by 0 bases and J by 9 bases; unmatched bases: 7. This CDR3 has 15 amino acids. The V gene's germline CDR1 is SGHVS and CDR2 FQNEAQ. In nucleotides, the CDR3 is TGTGCCAGCAGCTTAGCCGGCGGGGGTCCTCGGGAGCTGTTTTTT. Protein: CASSLAGGGPRELFF.

The chain's CDR3 is CASSRQGRYEQYF. The CDR3 nucleotides read TGTGCCAGCAGCCGACAGGGGAGGTACGAGCAGTACTTC. The gene calls are TRBV6-1 and TRBJ2-7; 8 bases line up with TRBD1. Trimming removed 6 bases from V and 4 bases from J; junction bases left unmatched: 5. This CDR3 has 13 amino acids. In germline, CDR1 is MNHNS, CDR2 SASEGT.

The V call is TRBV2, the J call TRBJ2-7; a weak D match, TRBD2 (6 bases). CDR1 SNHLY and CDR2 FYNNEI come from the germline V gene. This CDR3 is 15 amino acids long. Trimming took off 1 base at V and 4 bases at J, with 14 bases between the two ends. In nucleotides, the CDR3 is TGTGCCAGCAGTGAAGGATGGGGGGTAGGTTACGAGCAGTACTTC. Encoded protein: CASSEGWGVGYEQYF.

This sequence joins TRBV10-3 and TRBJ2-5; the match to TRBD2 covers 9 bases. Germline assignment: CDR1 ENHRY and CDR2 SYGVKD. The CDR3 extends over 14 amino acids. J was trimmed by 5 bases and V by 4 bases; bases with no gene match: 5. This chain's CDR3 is CAISGRGGDETQYF. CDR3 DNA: TGTGCCATCAGTGGGCGGGGGGGCGATGAGACCCAGTACTTC.

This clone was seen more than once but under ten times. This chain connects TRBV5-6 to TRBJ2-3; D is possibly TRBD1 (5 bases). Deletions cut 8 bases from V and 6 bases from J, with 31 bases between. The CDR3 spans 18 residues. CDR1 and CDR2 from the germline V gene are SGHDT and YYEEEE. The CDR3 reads CARASGQGPLKVADTQYF. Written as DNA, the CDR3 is TGTGCCAGAGCGAGTGGGCAGGGTCCCCTAAAAGTCGCGGATACGCAGTATTTT. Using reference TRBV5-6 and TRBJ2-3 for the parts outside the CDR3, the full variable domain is DAGVTQSPTHLIKTRGQQVTLRCSPKSGHDTVSWYQQALGQGPQFIFQYYEEEERQRGNFPDRFSGHQFPNYSSELNVNALLLGDSALYLCARASGQGPLKVADTQYFGPGTRLTVL.

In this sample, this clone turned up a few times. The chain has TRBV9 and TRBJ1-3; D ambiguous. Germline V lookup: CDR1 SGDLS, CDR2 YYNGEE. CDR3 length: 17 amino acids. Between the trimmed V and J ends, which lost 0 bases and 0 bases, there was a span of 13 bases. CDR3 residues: CASSVEGRPSSGNTIYF. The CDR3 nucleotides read TGTGCCAGCAGCGTAGAAGGCAGGCCGAGCTCTGGAAACACCATATATTTT.

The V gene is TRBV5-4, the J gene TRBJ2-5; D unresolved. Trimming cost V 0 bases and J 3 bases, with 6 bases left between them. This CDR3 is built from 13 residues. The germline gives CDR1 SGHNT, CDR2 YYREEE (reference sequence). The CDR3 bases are TGTGCCAGCAGCTTGGAACTGGAAGAGACCCAGTACTTC. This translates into CASSLELEETQYF.

The CDR3 nucleotides are TGCGCCAGCAGCTTGAGAGTTGCAGGGGCCAACGTCCTGACTTTC. It specifies CASSLRVAGANVLTF. J is TRBJ2-6 and V is TRBV5-1; D gene unclear. Germline CDR1 is SGHRS and CDR2 is YFSETQ. The CDR3 totals 15 residues. Trimming shortened V by 1 base and J by 4 bases, and 9 bases separated the two germline ends.

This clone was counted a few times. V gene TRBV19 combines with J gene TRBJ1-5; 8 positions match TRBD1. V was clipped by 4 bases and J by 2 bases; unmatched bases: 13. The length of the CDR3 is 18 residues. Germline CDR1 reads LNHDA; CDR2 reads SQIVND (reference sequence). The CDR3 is CASSKTGVGIDGNQPQHF. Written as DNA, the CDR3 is TGTGCCAGTAGTAAGACAGGGGTGGGGATTGACGGCAATCAGCCCCAGCATTTT.

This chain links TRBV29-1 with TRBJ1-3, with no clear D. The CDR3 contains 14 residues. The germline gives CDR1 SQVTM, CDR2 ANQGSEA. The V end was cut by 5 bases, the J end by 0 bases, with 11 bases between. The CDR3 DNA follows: TGCAGCGTTAGTGCGGCTGCCTCTGGAAACACCATATATTTT. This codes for CSVSAAASGNTIYF.

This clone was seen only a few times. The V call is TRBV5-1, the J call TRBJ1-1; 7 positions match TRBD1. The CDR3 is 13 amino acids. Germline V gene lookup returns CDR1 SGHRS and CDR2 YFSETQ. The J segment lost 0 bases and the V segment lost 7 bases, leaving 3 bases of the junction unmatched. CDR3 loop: CASAGGLNTEAFF. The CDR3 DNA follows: TGCGCCAGCGCAGGGGGATTGAACACTGAAGCTTTCTTT.

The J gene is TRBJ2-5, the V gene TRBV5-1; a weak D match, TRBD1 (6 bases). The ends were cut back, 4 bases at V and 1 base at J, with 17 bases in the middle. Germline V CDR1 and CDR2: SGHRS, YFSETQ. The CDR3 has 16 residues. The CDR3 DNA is TGCGCCAGCAGCATACAGGGTCTGGGGAGCCAAGAGACCCAGTACTTC. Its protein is CASSIQGLGSQETQYF.

CDR3 in DNA: TGTGCCAGCAGCTTATATCGGGGGGCTGAAGCTTTCTTT. This sequence encodes CASSLYRGAEAFF. V gene TRBV7-7 combines with J gene TRBJ1-1; tentatively, D is TRBD1 (5 bases). The CDR3 length is 13 residues. Germline loops: CDR1 SSHAT, CDR2 FNYEAQ (reference sequence). V was clipped by 2 bases and J by 6 bases, with 10 bases between them.

In DNA, the CDR3 is TGTGCCAGCAGTGATAGGTCGGGAGCGGGAGGCTACACCTTC. It encodes CASSDRSGAGGYTF. V is TRBV6-1 and J is TRBJ1-2, with D unresolved. Germline lookup yields CDR1 MNHNS and CDR2 SASEGT. The V and J ends lost 3 bases and 8 bases respectively, with 16 bases between them. The CDR3 contains 14 residues.

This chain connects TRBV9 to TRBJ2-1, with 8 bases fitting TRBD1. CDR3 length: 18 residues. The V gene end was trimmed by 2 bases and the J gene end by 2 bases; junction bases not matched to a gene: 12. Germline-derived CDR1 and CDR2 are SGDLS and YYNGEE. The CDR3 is CASSVRGIGTGPYNEQFF. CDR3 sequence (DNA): TGTGCCAGCAGCGTCCGAGGGATCGGGACAGGACCCTACAATGAGCAGTTCTTC.

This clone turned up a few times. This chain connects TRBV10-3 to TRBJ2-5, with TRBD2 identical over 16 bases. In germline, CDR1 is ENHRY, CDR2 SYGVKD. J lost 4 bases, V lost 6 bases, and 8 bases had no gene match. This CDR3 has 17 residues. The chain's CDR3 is CAIRSGTSGRGGETQYF. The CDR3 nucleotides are TGTGCCATCAGGAGCGGGACTAGCGGGAGGGGGGGAGAGACCCAGTACTTC.

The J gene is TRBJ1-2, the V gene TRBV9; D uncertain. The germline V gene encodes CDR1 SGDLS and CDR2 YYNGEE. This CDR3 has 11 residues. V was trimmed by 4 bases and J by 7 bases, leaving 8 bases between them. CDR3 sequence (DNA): TGTGCCAGCAGCTCGGGAGGTGGCTACACCTTC. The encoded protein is CASSSGGGYTF.

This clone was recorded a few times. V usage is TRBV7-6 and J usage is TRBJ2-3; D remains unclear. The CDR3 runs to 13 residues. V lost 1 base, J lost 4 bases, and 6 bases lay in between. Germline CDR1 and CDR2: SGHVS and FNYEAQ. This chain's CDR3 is CASSLDYSDTQYF. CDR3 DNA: TGTGCCAGCAGCTTAGATTATTCAGATACGCAGTATTTT.

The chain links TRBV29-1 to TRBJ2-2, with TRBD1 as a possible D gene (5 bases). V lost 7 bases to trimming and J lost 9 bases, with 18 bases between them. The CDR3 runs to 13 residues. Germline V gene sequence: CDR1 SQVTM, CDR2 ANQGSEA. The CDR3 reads CSGSPQGARELFF. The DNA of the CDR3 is TGCAGCGGTTCCCCGCAGGGTGCGAGGGAGCTGTTTTTT.

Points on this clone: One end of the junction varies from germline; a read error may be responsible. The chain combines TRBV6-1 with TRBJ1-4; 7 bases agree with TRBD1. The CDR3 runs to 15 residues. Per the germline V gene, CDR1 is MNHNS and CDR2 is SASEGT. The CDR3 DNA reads TGTGCCAGCAGCCACCAAGGACAGGTTTGGGAAAAACTGCTTTTT. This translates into CASSHQGQVWEKLLF.